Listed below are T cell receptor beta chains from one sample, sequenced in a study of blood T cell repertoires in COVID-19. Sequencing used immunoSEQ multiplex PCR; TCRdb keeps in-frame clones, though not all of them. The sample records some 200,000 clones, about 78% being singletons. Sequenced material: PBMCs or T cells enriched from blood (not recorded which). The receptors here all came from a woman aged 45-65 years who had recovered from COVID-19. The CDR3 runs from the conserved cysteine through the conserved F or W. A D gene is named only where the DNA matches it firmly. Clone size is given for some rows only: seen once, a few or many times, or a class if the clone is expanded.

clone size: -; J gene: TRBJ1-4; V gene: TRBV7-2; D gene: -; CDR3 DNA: TGTGCCAGCAGCCTGGATTGGACAAATAGTGAAAAACTGTTTTTT; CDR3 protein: CASSLDWTNSEKLFF
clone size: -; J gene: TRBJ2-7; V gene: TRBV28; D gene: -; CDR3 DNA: TGTGCCAGCAGTTACCAGGGTTCCTACGAGCAGTACTTC; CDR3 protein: CASSYQGSYEQYF
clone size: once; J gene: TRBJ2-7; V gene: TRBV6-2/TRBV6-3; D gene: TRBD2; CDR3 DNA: TGTGCCAGCAGTCCACTAGCGGGGAGCTCCTACGAGCAGTACTTC; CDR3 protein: CASSPLAGSSYEQYF
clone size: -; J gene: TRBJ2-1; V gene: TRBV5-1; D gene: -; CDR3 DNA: TGCGCCAGCAGGGGCAGGGACTCCTACAATGAGCAGTTCTTC; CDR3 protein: CASRGRDSYNEQFF
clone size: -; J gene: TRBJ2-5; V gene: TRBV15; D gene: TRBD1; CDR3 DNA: TGTGCCACCAGCAGAGACCAAGGACAGGGGGCACAAGAGACCCAGTACTTC; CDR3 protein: CATSRDQGQGAQETQYF
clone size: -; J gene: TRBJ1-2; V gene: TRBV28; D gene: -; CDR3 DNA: TGTGCCAGCAGCCTCCGTAGCTATGGCTACACCTTC; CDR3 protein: CASSLRSYGYTF
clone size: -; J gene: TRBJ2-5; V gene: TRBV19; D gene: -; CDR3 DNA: TGTGCCAGTAGTGTAGACCGGTTAAAGACCCAGTACTTC; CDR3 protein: CASSVDRLKTQYF
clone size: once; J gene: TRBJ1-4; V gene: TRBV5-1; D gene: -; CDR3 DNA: TGCGCCAGCAGCCCAGCAATCAGGACAGACTCCAATGAAAAACTGTTTTTT; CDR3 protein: CASSPAIRTDSNEKLFF
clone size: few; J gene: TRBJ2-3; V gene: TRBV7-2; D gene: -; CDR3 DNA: TGTGCCAGCAGCACCGACATTGGTTTCGCAGATACGCAGTATTTT; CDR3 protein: CASSTDIGFADTQYF
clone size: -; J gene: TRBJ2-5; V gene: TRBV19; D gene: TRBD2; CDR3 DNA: TGTGCCAGTAGGGGACTAGCGGCGGAAGAGACCCAGTACTTC; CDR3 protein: CASRGLAAEETQYF
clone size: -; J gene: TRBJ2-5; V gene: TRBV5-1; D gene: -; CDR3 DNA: TGCGCCAGCAGCTTGGCCGAACATTGGGAGACCCAGTACTTC; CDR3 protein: CASSLAEHWETQYF
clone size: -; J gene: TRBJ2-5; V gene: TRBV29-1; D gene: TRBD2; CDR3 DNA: TGCAGCGTTTCCCACGGGACTAGAGGGCTCCAAGAGACCCAGTACTTC; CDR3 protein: CSVSHGTRGLQETQYF
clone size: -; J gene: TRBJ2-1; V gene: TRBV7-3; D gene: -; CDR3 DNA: TGTGCCAGCAGCTTAACTTCGGGAACGAATGAGCAGTTCTTC; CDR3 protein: CASSLTSGTNEQFF
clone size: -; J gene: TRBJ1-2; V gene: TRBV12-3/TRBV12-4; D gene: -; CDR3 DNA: TGTGCCAGCAGACTTTCAGGCAACTATGGCTACACCTTC; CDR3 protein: CASRLSGNYGYTF
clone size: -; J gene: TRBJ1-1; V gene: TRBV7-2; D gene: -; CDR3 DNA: TGTGCCAGCAGCTTAGGGGCAGGGCTGAACACTGAAGCTTTCTTT; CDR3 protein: CASSLGAGLNTEAFF
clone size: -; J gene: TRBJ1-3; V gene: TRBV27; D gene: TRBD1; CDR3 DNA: TGTGCCAGCAGACTACAGGGGAGCTCTGGAAACACCATATATTTT; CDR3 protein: CASRLQGSSGNTIYF
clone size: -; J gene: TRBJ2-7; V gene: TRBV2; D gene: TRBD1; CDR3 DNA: TGTGCCAGCAGGGGACAGGGGGCGTATGAGCAGTACTTC; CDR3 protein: CASRGQGAYEQYF
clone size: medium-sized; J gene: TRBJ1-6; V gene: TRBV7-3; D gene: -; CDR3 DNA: TGTGCCAGCAGCTTACAGGGAGGATCACCCCTCCACTTT; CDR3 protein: CASSLQGGSPLHF
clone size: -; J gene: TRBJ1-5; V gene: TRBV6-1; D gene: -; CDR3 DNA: TGTGCCAGCAGTGAACTCTACAATCAGCCCCAGCATTTT; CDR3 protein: CASSELYNQPQHF
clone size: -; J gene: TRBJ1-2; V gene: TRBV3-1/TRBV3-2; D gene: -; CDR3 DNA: TGTGCCAGCAGCCAAGACTCTGGAGCGATTAACTATGGCTACACCTTC; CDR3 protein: CASSQDSGAINYGYTF
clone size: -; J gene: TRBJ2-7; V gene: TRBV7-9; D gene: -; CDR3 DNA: TGTGCCAGCGCCCTGCGGGCCTCCTATCCCTCCTACGAGCAGTACTTC; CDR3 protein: CASALRASYPSYEQYF
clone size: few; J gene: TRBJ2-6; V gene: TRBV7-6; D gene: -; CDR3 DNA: TGTGCCAGCAGCTCAAGTTCGAGCTCTGGGGCCAACGTCCTGACTTTC; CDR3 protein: CASSSSSSSGANVLTF